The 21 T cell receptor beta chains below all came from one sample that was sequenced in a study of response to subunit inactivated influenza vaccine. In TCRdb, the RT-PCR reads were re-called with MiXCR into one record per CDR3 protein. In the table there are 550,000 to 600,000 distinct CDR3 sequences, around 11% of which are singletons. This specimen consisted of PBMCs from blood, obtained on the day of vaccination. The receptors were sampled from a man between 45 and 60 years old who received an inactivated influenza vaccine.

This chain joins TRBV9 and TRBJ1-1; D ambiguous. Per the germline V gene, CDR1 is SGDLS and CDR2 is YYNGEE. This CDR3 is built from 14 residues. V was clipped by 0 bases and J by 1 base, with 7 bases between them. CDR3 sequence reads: CASSVDAGNTEAFF. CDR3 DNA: TGTGCCAGCAGCGTAGATGCAGGGAACACTGAAGCTTTCTTT.

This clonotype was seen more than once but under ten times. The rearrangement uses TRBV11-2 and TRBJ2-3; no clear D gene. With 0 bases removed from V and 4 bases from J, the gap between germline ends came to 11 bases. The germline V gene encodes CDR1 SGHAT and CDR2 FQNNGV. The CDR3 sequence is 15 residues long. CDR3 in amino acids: CASSLDFSDSDTQYF. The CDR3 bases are TGTGCCAGCAGCTTAGATTTTTCAGATTCAGATACGCAGTATTTT.

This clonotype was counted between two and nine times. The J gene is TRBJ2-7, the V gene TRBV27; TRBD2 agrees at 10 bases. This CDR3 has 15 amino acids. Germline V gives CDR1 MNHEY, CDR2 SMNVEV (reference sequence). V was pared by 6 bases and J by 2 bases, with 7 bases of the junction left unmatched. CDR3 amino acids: CASSSLAGDPYEQYF. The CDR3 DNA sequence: TGTGCCAGCAGCTCCCTAGCGGGAGATCCCTACGAGCAGTACTTC.

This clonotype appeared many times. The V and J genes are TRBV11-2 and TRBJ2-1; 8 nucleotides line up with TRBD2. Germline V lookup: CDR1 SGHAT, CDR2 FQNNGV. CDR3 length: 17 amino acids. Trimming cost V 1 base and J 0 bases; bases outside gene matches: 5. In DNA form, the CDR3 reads TGTGCCAGCAGCTTAGTCTCACGGGGGGGCTCCTACAATGAGCAGTTCTTC. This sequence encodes CASSLVSRGGSYNEQFF.

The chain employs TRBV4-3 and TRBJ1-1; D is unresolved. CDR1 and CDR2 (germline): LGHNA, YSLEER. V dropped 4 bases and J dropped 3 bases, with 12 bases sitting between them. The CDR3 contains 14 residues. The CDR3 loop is CASSPEVGYTEAFF. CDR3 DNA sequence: TGCGCCAGCAGCCCCGAGGTGGGGTACACTGAAGCTTTCTTT.

CDR3 amino acids: CSVQSGTPHYEQYF. The CDR3 DNA is TGCAGCGTCCAATCCGGGACACCTCACTACGAGCAGTACTTC. The rearrangement uses TRBV29-1 and TRBJ2-7; a weak D match, TRBD1 (6 bases). Trimming removed 6 bases from V and 3 bases from J, with 18 bases in between. This CDR3 is 14 amino acids long. Germline V gives CDR1 SQVTM, CDR2 ANQGSEA.

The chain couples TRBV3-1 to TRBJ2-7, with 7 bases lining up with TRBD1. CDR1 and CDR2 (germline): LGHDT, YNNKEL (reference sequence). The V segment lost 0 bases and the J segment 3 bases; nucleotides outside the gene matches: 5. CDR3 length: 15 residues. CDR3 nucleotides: TGTGCCAGCAGCCAAGATCATCAGGGGGTCTACGAGCAGTACTTC. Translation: CASSQDHQGVYEQYF.

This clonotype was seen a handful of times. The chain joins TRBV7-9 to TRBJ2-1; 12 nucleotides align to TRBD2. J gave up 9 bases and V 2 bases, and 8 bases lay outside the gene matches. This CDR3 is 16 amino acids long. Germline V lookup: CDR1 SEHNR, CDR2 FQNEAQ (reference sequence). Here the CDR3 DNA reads TGTGCCAGCAGCTTAACTAGCGGGAGGACCGGATCTGAGCAGTTCTTC. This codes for CASSLTSGRTGSEQFF.

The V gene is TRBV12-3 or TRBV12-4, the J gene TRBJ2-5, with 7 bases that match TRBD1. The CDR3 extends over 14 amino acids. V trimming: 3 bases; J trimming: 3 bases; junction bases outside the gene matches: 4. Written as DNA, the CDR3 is TGTGCCAGCAGTTTGGGACAGACTAAAGAGACCCAGTACTTC. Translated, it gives CASSLGQTKETQYF.

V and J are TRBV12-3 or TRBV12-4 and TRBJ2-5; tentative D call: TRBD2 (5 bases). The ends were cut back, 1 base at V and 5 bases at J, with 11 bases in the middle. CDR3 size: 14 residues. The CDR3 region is CASSLGTRSETQYF. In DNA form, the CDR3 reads TGTGCCAGCAGTTTAGGAACTAGGTCCGAGACCCAGTACTTC.

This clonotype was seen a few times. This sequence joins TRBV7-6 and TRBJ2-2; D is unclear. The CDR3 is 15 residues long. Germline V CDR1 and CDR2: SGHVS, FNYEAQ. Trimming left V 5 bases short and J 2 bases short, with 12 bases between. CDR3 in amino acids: CASSHGRINTGELFF. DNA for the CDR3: TGTGCCAGCAGCCACGGACGAATTAACACCGGGGAGCTGTTTTTT.

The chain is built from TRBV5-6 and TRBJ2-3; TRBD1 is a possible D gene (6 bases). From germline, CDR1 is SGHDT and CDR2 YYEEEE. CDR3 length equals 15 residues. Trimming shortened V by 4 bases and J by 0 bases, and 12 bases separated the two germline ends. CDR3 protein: CASSRVRGSTDTQYF. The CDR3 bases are TGTGCCAGCAGCAGGGTCAGGGGCAGCACAGATACGCAGTATTTT.

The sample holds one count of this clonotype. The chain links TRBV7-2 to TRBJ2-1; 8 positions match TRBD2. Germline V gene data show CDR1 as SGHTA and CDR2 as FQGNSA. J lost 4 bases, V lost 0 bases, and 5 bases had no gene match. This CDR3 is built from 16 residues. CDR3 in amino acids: CASSLAGSGVYNEQFF. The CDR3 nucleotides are TGTGCCAGCAGCTTAGCTGGTAGCGGGGTTTACAATGAGCAGTTCTTC. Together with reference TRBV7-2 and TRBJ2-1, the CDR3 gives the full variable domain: GAGVSQSPSNKVTEKGKDVELRCDPISGHTALYWYRQSLGQGLEFLIYFQGNSAPDKSGLPSDRFSAERTGGSVSTLTIQRTQQEDSAVYLCASSLAGSGVYNEQFFGPGTRLTVL.

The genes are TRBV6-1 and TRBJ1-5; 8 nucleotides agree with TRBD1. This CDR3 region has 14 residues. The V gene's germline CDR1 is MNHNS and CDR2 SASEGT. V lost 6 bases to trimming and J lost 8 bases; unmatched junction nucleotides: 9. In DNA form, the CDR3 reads TGTGCCAGCAGGCCCGGACAGGGCTTAAAGCCCCAGCATTTT. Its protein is CASRPGQGLKPQHF.

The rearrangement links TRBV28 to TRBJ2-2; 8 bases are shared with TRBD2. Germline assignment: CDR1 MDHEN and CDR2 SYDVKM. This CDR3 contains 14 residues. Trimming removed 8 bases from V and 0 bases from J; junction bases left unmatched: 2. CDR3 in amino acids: CASGGLANTGELFF. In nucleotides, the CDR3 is TGTGCCAGCGGGGGACTAGCGAACACCGGGGAGCTGTTTTTT. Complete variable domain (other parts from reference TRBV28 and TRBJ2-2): DVKVTQSSRYLVKRTGEKVFLECVQDMDHENMFWYRQDPGLGLRLIYFSYDVKMKEKGDIPEGYSVSREKKERFSLILESASTNQTSMYLCASGGLANTGELFFGEGSRLTVL.

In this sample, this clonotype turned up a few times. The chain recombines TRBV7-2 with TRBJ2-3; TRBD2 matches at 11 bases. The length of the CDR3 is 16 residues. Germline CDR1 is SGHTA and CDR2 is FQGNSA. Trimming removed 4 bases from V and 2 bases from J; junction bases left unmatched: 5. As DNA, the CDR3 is TGTGCCAGCAGCTCCTTTAGCGGGGGGGACACAGATACGCAGTATTTT. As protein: CASSSFSGGDTDTQYF.

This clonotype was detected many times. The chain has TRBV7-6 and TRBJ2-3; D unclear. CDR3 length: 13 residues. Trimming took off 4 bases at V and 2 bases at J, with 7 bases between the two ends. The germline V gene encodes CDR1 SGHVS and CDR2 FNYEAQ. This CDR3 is CASSYHSTDTQYF. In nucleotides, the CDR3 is TGTGCCAGCAGCTACCACTCCACAGATACGCAGTATTTT. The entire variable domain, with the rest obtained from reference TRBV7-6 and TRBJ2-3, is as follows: GAGVSQSPRYKVTKRGQDVALRCDPISGHVSLYWYRQALGQGPEFLTYFNYEAQQDKSGLPNDRFSAERPEGSISTLTIQRTEQRDSAMYRCASSYHSTDTQYFGPGTRLTVL.

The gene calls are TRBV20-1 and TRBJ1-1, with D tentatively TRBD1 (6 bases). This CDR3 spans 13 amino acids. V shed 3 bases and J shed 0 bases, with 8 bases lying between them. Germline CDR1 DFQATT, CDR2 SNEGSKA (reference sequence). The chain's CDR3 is CSARRTVNTEAFF. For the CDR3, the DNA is TGCAGTGCTAGGAGGACAGTGAACACTGAAGCTTTCTTT.

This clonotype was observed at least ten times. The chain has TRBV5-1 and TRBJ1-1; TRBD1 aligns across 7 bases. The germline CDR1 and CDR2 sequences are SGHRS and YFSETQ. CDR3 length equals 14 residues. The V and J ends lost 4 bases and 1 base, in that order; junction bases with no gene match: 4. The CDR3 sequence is CASSQGQPNTEAFF. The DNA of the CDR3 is TGCGCCAGCAGCCAGGGACAGCCGAACACTGAAGCTTTCTTT.

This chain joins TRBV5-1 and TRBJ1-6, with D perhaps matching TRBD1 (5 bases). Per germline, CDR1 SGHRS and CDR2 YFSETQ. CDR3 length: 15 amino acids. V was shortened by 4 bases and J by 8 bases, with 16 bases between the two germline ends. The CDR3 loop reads CASSQNGGSDSPLHF. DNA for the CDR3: TGCGCCAGCAGCCAAAACGGGGGTTCGGATTCACCCCTCCACTTT.

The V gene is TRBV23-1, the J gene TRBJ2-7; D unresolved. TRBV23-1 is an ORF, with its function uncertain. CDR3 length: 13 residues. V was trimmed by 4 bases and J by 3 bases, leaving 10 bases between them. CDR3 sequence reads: CASSLGFGYEQYF. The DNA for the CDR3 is TGCGCCAGCAGTCTGGGGTTTGGCTACGAGCAGTACTTC.